This TCR beta chain was profiled in a study of CD8+CD57+ T cells in acquired aplastic anemia. Trimming took 1 base from V and 10 from J, leaving 10 bases between them. CDR1 is DFQATT and CDR2 is SNEGSKA in the germline V gene (reference sequence). This CDR3 is 11 amino acids long. Patients who underwent sequencing had shown CD8+CD57+ cell expansion by flow cytometry. It was genomic DNA that served as the template for profiling TCR beta VDJ and CDR3. In TCRdb, the reads were re-called with MiXCR into one record per CDR3 protein. Seen here are about 200,000 distinct CDR3 sequences, over 55% observed once, and the top ten hold around 50%.

This TCR derives from a human donor with aplastic anemia. Sequenced material: sorted CD4+, CD8+, or CD8+CD57+ T cells (not recorded which) from PBMCs. V usage is TRBV20-1 and J usage is TRBJ1-1; D unclear. The CDR3: CSARVPHGAFF. Here the CDR3 DNA reads TGCAGTGCTAGAGTCCCACATGGAGCTTTCTTT.